This T cell receptor (beta chain) originates from a study of T cells after yellow fever vaccination. The CDR3 contains 16 residues. V was pared by 0 bases and J by 4 bases, with 7 bases of the junction left unmatched. Germline V CDR1 and CDR2: MNHEY, SMNVEV (reference sequence). Notes on the study in general: Contaminating bulk clonotypes could be abundant in FACS-sorted repertoires. It was a weaker secondary response, yet one that peaked faster, at day 5 versus 15.

Notes on this clonotype: The antigen is not known.

TCRdb re-analysed the 5' RACE reads in MiXCR, keeping a single row per CDR3 protein. The table has 500,000 to 650,000 distinct CDR3 sequences, approximately 15% seen once. The source material was PBMCs, sampled on the day of the yellow fever booster vaccination. The TCR sequence derives from a man younger than 40 who received the YFV17D yellow fever vaccine. The chain uses TRBV27 and TRBJ2-3, with 7 bases identical to TRBD2. The CDR3 DNA follows: TGTGCCAGCAGTTTATCTGGCGGGAGAGGGTCAGATACGCAGTATTTT. The encoded protein is CASSLSGGRGSDTQYF.